Listed below are T cell receptor beta chains from one sample, sequenced in a study of shared clonotypes between healthy human individuals. The table came from immunoSEQ multiplex PCR; TCRdb's copy has only in-frame clones and leaves some out. The sample yields 110,000 or so clones, 65% to 75% seen once. The specimen sequenced was memory CD8+ T cells sorted from blood. These receptors came from a woman aged 25 to 45 in good health. Each CDR3 is given without its conserved first and last residue. Size tells how often a clone was seen (once, few, many) or the class of an expanded clone, and some rows leave it out.

TRBV4-2,few,ASSPHSGTSGEQF
TRBV7-8,-,ASSRGGSSYNEQF
TRBV7-2,-,ASSRYDYGYEQY
TRBV19,-,ASSIYGGQMQPQH
TRBV7-8,many,ASKGDMDTEAF
TRBV28,-,ASARAAGATDTQY
TRBV27,-,ASSFGTSKNIQY
TRBV5-1,-,ASSGPPGSSYNEQF
TRBV7-8,once,ASSLPPGARYGYT
TRBV4-2,-,ASSQSGPYNEQF
TRBV7-3,-,ASGRAGYEQY
TRBV6-5,-,ASSGSNIREQY
TRBV28,once,ASSPGTSGPDTQY
TRBV6-1,-,ASSEAPGQGADTQY
TRBV15,-,ATSGPSGGLNEKLF
TRBV7-9,-,ASSLHSTNEKLF
TRBV10-2,-,ASSERSASTDTQY
TRBV5-1,-,ASSLEWDSYEQY
TRBV4-1,once,ASSHLPPLTSGRAFPYEQY
TRBV28,few,ASTDFRDDRTDTQY
TRBV7-9,-,ASSVVNTEAF
TRBV2,-,ASSENSAGGGTDTQY
TRBV6-1,-,ASSGSGLNYGYT
TRBV11-2,-,ASSLLAGLGYEQY
TRBV27,-,ASSLLPLWPQH
TRBV13,few,ASSLGLALSYEQY
TRBV30,-,AWNPLLAGVSYEQY
TRBV5-4,-,ASSPGQGGYEQY
TRBV7-9,-,ASSPLLAGGLRNEQF
TRBV7-9,-,ASSQLSPGQGNEKLF
TRBV15,-,ATSSKETGESEQY
TRBV6-1,many,ATSGGLTGELF
TRBV18,few,ASSPDTGGSL
TRBV6-4,-,ASSFGLAEYNEQF
TRBV6-5,few,ASSYTGTAEQY
TRBV7-2,-,ASSLRGLPPADSDTQY
TRBV6-6,-,ASSYFPRTFGAEQY
TRBV5-1,-,ASSLGPGGRGYT
TRBV18,-,ASSRTGGSTEAF
TRBV27,-,ASSPVAPYEQY
TRBV4-2,-,ASSQDGGGQY
TRBV30,-,AWTWEGDTGELF
TRBV7-8,-,ASSLSERVFWGDTQY
TRBV28,many,ASSLSGEPYNEQF
TRBV5-1,-,ASSLDRVHYEQY
TRBV7-2,-,ASSFFTDTQY
TRBV2,-,ASSRASSYNEQF
TRBV28,-,ASSPFANQETQY
TRBV5-1,-,ASSGGTSGRLSDTQY
TRBV27,-,ASSLGGLRLWEQY
TRBV23-1,-,ASTTRAPYEQY
TRBV25-1,few,ASGTEDQPQH